This T cell receptor (beta chain) was found in a study of neoadjuvant nivolumab and ipilimumab in lung cancer. Study-wide background: Patients got nivolumab 3 mg/kg on days 1, 15 and 29; combination added ipilimumab 1 mg/kg day 1.

Notes on the study in general: Compared with tumor-adjacent uninvolved lung, resected tumors showed greater richness and clonality.

As concerns this clone: Its target is unknown.

Produced via immunoSEQ multiplex PCR; TCRdb's table is partial and in-frame only. The data show approximately 2,800 clones, approximately 88% seen once. The CDR3 length is 15 residues. Germline values: CDR1 SGHNT, CDR2 YYREEE (reference sequence). V was cut by 0 bases and J by 2 bases, with 9 bases left in between. This chain joins TRBV5-4 and TRBJ1-3, with TRBD1 as a possible D gene (6 bases). The sequences come from tumor tissue, collected after neoadjuvant nivolumab, alone or with ipilimumab, at or shortly before surgery. The clonotype was recovered from an adult with non-small cell lung cancer. The CDR3 DNA is TGTGCCAGCAGCTTGGGGACAGCTCCTGGAAACACCATATATTTT. Translation: CASSLGTAPGNTIYF.